A selection of T cell receptor beta chains follows, all from one sample in a study of blood T cell repertoires in COVID-19. Using immunoSEQ multiplex PCR, the repertoire was profiled, and TCRdb retains in-frame clones only, with some absent. Of approximately 240,000 clones listed, approximately 79% are singletons. The sample was peripheral blood. The receptors were sampled from a woman aged 40 to 50 with active or convalescent COVID-19. The CDR3 runs from the conserved cysteine through the conserved F or W. D genes are given only for firm matches. Some rows have no size entry. The others give once, few or many, or a class for an expanded clone.

clone size: once; D gene: NA; J gene: TRBJ1-1; V gene: TRBV12-3/TRBV12-4; CDR3 protein: CASSFTENTEAFF; CDR3 DNA: TGTGCCAGCAGCTTTACAGAGAACACTGAAGCTTTCTTT
clone size: once; D gene: NA; J gene: TRBJ1-3; V gene: TRBV9; CDR3 protein: CASMRDGNSGNTIYF; CDR3 DNA: TGTGCCAGCATGCGGGACGGCAACTCTGGAAACACCATATATTTT
clone size: NA; D gene: NA; J gene: TRBJ1-3; V gene: TRBV5-1; CDR3 protein: CASSLVRGESSGNTIYF; CDR3 DNA: TGCGCCAGCAGCTTGGTCCGGGGGGAAAGCTCTGGAAACACCATATATTTT
clone size: NA; D gene: NA; J gene: TRBJ2-1; V gene: TRBV7-9; CDR3 protein: CASSPSESSYNEQFF; CDR3 DNA: TGTGCCAGCAGCCCCTCCGAGTCCTCCTACAATGAGCAGTTCTTC
clone size: NA; D gene: NA; J gene: TRBJ2-1; V gene: TRBV6-4; CDR3 protein: CASSDLFGTIYNEQFF; CDR3 DNA: TGTGCCAGCAGTGACTTATTTGGGACAATTTACAATGAGCAGTTCTTC
clone size: NA; D gene: NA; J gene: TRBJ2-3; V gene: TRBV9; CDR3 protein: CASSVETYGGTDTQYF; CDR3 DNA: TGTGCCAGCAGCGTAGAGACTTACGGAGGGACAGATACGCAGTATTTT
clone size: NA; D gene: NA; J gene: TRBJ1-2; V gene: TRBV6-5; CDR3 protein: CASSSRDSNYGYTF; CDR3 DNA: TGTGCCAGCAGTTCCAGGGACTCTAACTATGGCTACACCTTC
clone size: NA; D gene: NA; J gene: TRBJ1-6; V gene: TRBV11-2; CDR3 protein: CASSHRGSPLHF; CDR3 DNA: TGTGCCAGCAGCCATCGGGGTTCACCCCTCCACTTT
clone size: NA; D gene: TRBD2; J gene: TRBJ2-5; V gene: TRBV7-2; CDR3 protein: CASSFQRGVQETQYF; CDR3 DNA: TGTGCCAGCAGCTTCCAGCGGGGGGTCCAAGAGACCCAGTACTTC
clone size: once; D gene: NA; J gene: TRBJ1-3; V gene: TRBV2; CDR3 protein: CASRGGNTIYF; CDR3 DNA: TGTGCCAGCAGGGGGGGGAACACCATATATTTT
clone size: NA; D gene: TRBD1; J gene: TRBJ1-5; V gene: TRBV6-5; CDR3 protein: CASRGDSLSYQPQHF; CDR3 DNA: TGTGCCAGCAGGGGGGACAGTCTTTCGTATCAGCCCCAGCATTTT
clone size: few; D gene: NA; J gene: TRBJ1-2; V gene: TRBV19; CDR3 protein: CASSGGPQLTYSGYTF; CDR3 DNA: TGTGCCAGTAGTGGGGGCCCCCAGTTGACCTACTCTGGCTACACCTTC
clone size: NA; D gene: NA; J gene: TRBJ1-3; V gene: TRBV7-9; CDR3 protein: CASSSQQGAGNTIYF; CDR3 DNA: TGTGCCAGCAGCAGTCAACAGGGCGCTGGAAACACCATATATTTT
clone size: NA; D gene: NA; J gene: TRBJ1-1; V gene: TRBV5-1; CDR3 protein: CASSPTLGGNTEAFF; CDR3 DNA: TGCGCCAGCAGCCCAACCCTAGGGGGGAACACTGAAGCTTTCTTT
clone size: NA; D gene: TRBD1; J gene: TRBJ2-1; V gene: TRBV5-6; CDR3 protein: CASSLGTGGVFNEQFF; CDR3 DNA: TGTGCCAGCAGCTTGGGGACAGGGGGTGTTTTCAATGAGCAGTTCTTC
clone size: few; D gene: TRBD1; J gene: TRBJ2-2; V gene: TRBV6-5; CDR3 protein: CASRPGQGNTGELFF; CDR3 DNA: TGTGCCAGCAGACCAGGACAGGGGAACACCGGGGAGCTGTTTTTT
clone size: NA; D gene: TRBD1; J gene: TRBJ2-3; V gene: TRBV24-1; CDR3 protein: CATGDSLTDTQYF; CDR3 DNA: TGTGCCACCGGGGACAGCCTCACAGATACGCAGTATTTT
clone size: NA; D gene: TRBD2; J gene: TRBJ2-1; V gene: TRBV7-3; CDR3 protein: CASSPLAGGQNEQFF; CDR3 DNA: TGTGCCAGCAGCCCTCTAGCGGGGGGGCAGAATGAGCAGTTCTTC
clone size: NA; D gene: NA; J gene: TRBJ2-5; V gene: TRBV11-3; CDR3 protein: CASSKDSQETQYF; CDR3 DNA: TGTGCCAGCAGCAAGGACAGCCAAGAGACCCAGTACTTC
clone size: NA; D gene: TRBD1; J gene: TRBJ1-2; V gene: TRBV19; CDR3 protein: CASRTTGDYGYTF; CDR3 DNA: TGTGCCAGTAGAACCACAGGGGATTATGGCTACACCTTC
clone size: NA; D gene: NA; J gene: TRBJ1-1; V gene: TRBV5-8; CDR3 protein: CASIPSWANTEAFF; CDR3 DNA: TGTGCCAGCATCCCCTCCTGGGCGAACACTGAAGCTTTCTTT
clone size: NA; D gene: NA; J gene: TRBJ2-5; V gene: TRBV4-1; CDR3 protein: CASSLTPTYQETQYF; CDR3 DNA: TGCGCCAGCAGCCTGACACCTACCTACCAAGAGACCCAGTACTTC
clone size: NA; D gene: NA; J gene: TRBJ1-5; V gene: TRBV11-2; CDR3 protein: CASSLGRRNQPQHF; CDR3 DNA: TGTGCCAGCAGCTTGGGCAGGCGCAATCAGCCCCAGCATTTT
clone size: NA; D gene: TRBD2; J gene: TRBJ2-2; V gene: TRBV19; CDR3 protein: CASSGTSGGTGELFF; CDR3 DNA: TGTGCCAGTAGTGGGACTAGCGGGGGTACCGGGGAGCTGTTTTTT
clone size: once; D gene: TRBD1; J gene: TRBJ1-1; V gene: TRBV4-1; CDR3 protein: CASSQTGTGEAFF; CDR3 DNA: TGCGCCAGCAGCCAAACCGGGACAGGTGAAGCTTTCTTT
clone size: NA; D gene: TRBD2; J gene: TRBJ2-1; V gene: TRBV9; CDR3 protein: CASSLSSITSGASNEQFF; CDR3 DNA: TGTGCCAGCAGCCTAAGTTCCATAACTAGCGGGGCCAGCAATGAGCAGTTCTTC
clone size: NA; D gene: NA; J gene: TRBJ1-1; V gene: TRBV18; CDR3 protein: CASSTGGNTEAFF; CDR3 DNA: TGTGCCAGCTCTACCGGAGGGAACACTGAAGCTTTCTTT
clone size: NA; D gene: NA; J gene: TRBJ2-1; V gene: TRBV7-3; CDR3 protein: CASSLSQGLGDEQFF; CDR3 DNA: TGTGCCAGCAGCTTATCCCAGGGGCTGGGTGATGAGCAGTTCTTC
clone size: once; D gene: TRBD2; J gene: TRBJ2-1; V gene: TRBV5-1; CDR3 protein: CASSASGGSYNEQFF; CDR3 DNA: TGCGCCAGCAGCGCTAGCGGGGGGTCCTACAATGAGCAGTTCTTC
clone size: NA; D gene: TRBD1; J gene: TRBJ2-4; V gene: TRBV15; CDR3 protein: CATSSRTGLLDIQYF; CDR3 DNA: TGTGCCACCAGCAGCCGGACAGGGTTATTGGACATTCAGTACTTC
clone size: NA; D gene: NA; J gene: TRBJ2-1; V gene: TRBV7-6; CDR3 protein: CASSYGWGRRSGNEQFF; CDR3 DNA: TGTGCCAGCAGCTATGGCTGGGGGCGGCGGTCGGGCAATGAGCAGTTCTTC
clone size: NA; D gene: NA; J gene: TRBJ1-5; V gene: TRBV11-2; CDR3 protein: CASSPGPSNQPQHF; CDR3 DNA: TGTGCCAGCAGCCCAGGCCCTAGCAATCAGCCCCAGCATTTT
clone size: few; D gene: TRBD1; J gene: TRBJ1-2; V gene: TRBV15; CDR3 protein: CATSIYLDREGGYTF; CDR3 DNA: TGTGCCACCAGCATTTACCTGGACAGGGAAGGCGGCTACACCTTC
clone size: few; D gene: NA; J gene: TRBJ1-4; V gene: TRBV30; CDR3 protein: CAWAGFGREKLFF; CDR3 DNA: TGTGCCTGGGCCGGCTTTGGGAGGGAAAAACTGTTTTTT
clone size: few; D gene: NA; J gene: TRBJ1-5; V gene: TRBV28; CDR3 protein: CASRTRGLGIVSRHF; CDR3 DNA: TGTGCCAGCCGAACGCGGGGTTTGGGAATAGTCAGCCGGCATTTT
clone size: NA; D gene: NA; J gene: TRBJ1-5; V gene: TRBV3-1/TRBV3-2; CDR3 protein: CASSQLFNQPQHF; CDR3 DNA: TGTGCCAGCAGCCAATTATTCAATCAGCCCCAGCATTTT
clone size: few; D gene: TRBD1; J gene: TRBJ1-3; V gene: TRBV30; CDR3 protein: CAWSAPGQGAGTIYF; CDR3 DNA: TGTGCCTGGAGTGCCCCTGGACAGGGCGCGGGCACCATATATTTT
clone size: NA; D gene: NA; J gene: TRBJ2-2; V gene: TRBV18; CDR3 protein: CASSPLYTATGELFF; CDR3 DNA: TGTGCCAGCTCACCGTTGTACACAGCCACCGGGGAGCTGTTTTTT
clone size: few; D gene: NA; J gene: TRBJ2-5; V gene: TRBV6-6; CDR3 protein: CASSYGKGPARGTQYF; CDR3 DNA: TGTGCCAGCAGTTACGGGAAGGGCCCCGCCCGGGGGACCCAGTACTTC
clone size: NA; D gene: NA; J gene: TRBJ2-7; V gene: TRBV10-3; CDR3 protein: CASDAARGGGEQYF; CDR3 DNA: TGTGCCTCAGACGCCGCGCGGGGAGGTGGGGAGCAGTACTTC
clone size: NA; D gene: NA; J gene: TRBJ1-2; V gene: TRBV30; CDR3 protein: CAWSRGESGYTF; CDR3 DNA: TGTGCCTGGAGTCGGGGGGAAAGTGGCTACACCTTC
clone size: NA; D gene: TRBD1; J gene: TRBJ1-2; V gene: TRBV24-1; CDR3 protein: CATSGQGDYGYTF; CDR3 DNA: TGTGCCACCAGTGGACAGGGCGACTATGGCTACACCTTC
clone size: NA; D gene: TRBD2; J gene: TRBJ2-3; V gene: TRBV25-1; CDR3 protein: CASSDLTSGGPDTQYF; CDR3 DNA: TGTGCCAGCAGTGACCTGACTAGCGGGGGTCCCGATACGCAGTATTTT
clone size: few; D gene: TRBD1; J gene: TRBJ1-6; V gene: TRBV30; CDR3 protein: CAWRTGGSPLHF; CDR3 DNA: TGTGCCTGGAGGACAGGGGGTTCACCCCTCCACTTT
clone size: NA; D gene: TRBD1; J gene: TRBJ1-6; V gene: TRBV15; CDR3 protein: CATSSGTVGYNSPLHF; CDR3 DNA: TGTGCCACCAGCAGTGGGACAGTAGGCTATAATTCACCCCTCCACTTT
clone size: NA; D gene: TRBD2; J gene: TRBJ2-5; V gene: TRBV6-1; CDR3 protein: CASSEVAGGQETQYF; CDR3 DNA: TGTGCCAGCAGTGAAGTGGCGGGGGGGCAAGAGACCCAGTACTTC
clone size: once; D gene: NA; J gene: TRBJ1-1; V gene: TRBV28; CDR3 protein: CASSSGQLNTEAFF; CDR3 DNA: TGTGCCAGCAGTTCTGGACAGCTGAACACTGAAGCTTTCTTT
clone size: NA; D gene: NA; J gene: TRBJ2-1; V gene: TRBV9; CDR3 protein: CASSHGLPAHEQFF; CDR3 DNA: TGTGCCAGCAGCCATGGGCTCCCGGCGCATGAGCAGTTCTTC
clone size: NA; D gene: NA; J gene: TRBJ2-6; V gene: TRBV27; CDR3 protein: CASSTPGAGANVLTF; CDR3 DNA: TGTGCCAGCAGTACACCAGGGGCTGGGGCCAACGTCCTGACTTTC
clone size: few; D gene: TRBD2; J gene: TRBJ2-7; V gene: TRBV2; CDR3 protein: CASSEDWGLAGALDYEQYF; CDR3 DNA: TGTGCCAGCAGTGAGGACTGGGGACTAGCGGGGGCCTTAGACTACGAGCAGTACTTC
clone size: few; D gene: TRBD2; J gene: TRBJ2-1; V gene: TRBV5-1; CDR3 protein: CASSPGLAGGISYNEQFF; CDR3 DNA: TGCGCCAGCAGCCCGGGACTAGCGGGGGGGATCTCCTACAATGAGCAGTTCTTC
clone size: NA; D gene: NA; J gene: TRBJ2-3; V gene: TRBV19; CDR3 protein: CASSGLFGTDTQYF; CDR3 DNA: TGTGCCAGTAGTGGGCTATTCGGCACAGATACGCAGTATTTT
clone size: few; D gene: TRBD1; J gene: TRBJ1-2; V gene: TRBV9; CDR3 protein: CASSAHHRTGGANGYTF; CDR3 DNA: TGTGCCAGCAGCGCCCACCACCGGACAGGGGGCGCGAACGGCTACACCTTC
clone size: NA; D gene: NA; J gene: TRBJ1-6; V gene: TRBV28; CDR3 protein: CASSAPNRVFNSPLHF; CDR3 DNA: TGTGCCAGCAGTGCCCCCAACAGGGTTTTTAATTCACCCCTCCACTTT
clone size: NA; D gene: TRBD1; J gene: TRBJ1-1; V gene: TRBV19; CDR3 protein: CASSARTGAYTEAFF; CDR3 DNA: TGTGCCAGTAGTGCCCGGACAGGGGCCTACACTGAAGCTTTCTTT
clone size: NA; D gene: NA; J gene: TRBJ2-1; V gene: TRBV6-1; CDR3 protein: CASSEQQGSHNEQFF; CDR3 DNA: TGTGCCAGCAGTGAACAACAGGGTAGCCACAATGAGCAGTTCTTC
clone size: few; D gene: TRBD1; J gene: TRBJ1-2; V gene: TRBV7-2; CDR3 protein: CASSFWRTGAGYGYTF; CDR3 DNA: TGTGCCAGCAGCTTTTGGAGGACAGGGGCGGGGTATGGCTACACCTTC
clone size: few; D gene: NA; J gene: TRBJ1-6; V gene: TRBV30; CDR3 protein: CAWSYPGPFSPNSPLHF; CDR3 DNA: TGTGCCTGGAGTTATCCTGGGCCCTTCTCCCCTAATTCACCCCTCCACTTT